This TCR beta chain was identified during a study of OX40 agonist ivuxolimab in advanced cancers. Study-wide context: Ivuxolimab is an agonistic anti-OX40 (CD134) antibody, and patients were treated with it. Eligibility rules accepted prior anti-PD-1, anti-PD-L1 or anti-CTLA-4 therapy, and 40% had some. Whole-study findings and limits: More expanded clones were found, on average, in CD8+ than in CD4+ T cells. Clonal expansion by week 6 occurred in CD4+ and CD8+ blood T cells (at 0.1 to 3.0 mg/kg).

Points on this clone: Its antigen is currently unknown.

TCRdb's copy holds only in-frame clones and misses some; the assay was immunoSEQ multiplex PCR. The data contain more than 50,000 clones, approximately 91% of them seen just once; the ten biggest clones take up around 12%. This CDR3 is built from 14 residues. CDR1 LNHDA and CDR2 SQIVND come from the germline V gene (reference sequence). The germline V and J ends were trimmed by 6 bases and 9 bases, with 15 bases remaining between them. The V and J genes are TRBV19 and TRBJ1-6, with D maybe TRBD1 (6 bases). Here the sequenced sample was CD4+ or CD8+ T cells sorted from blood, taken in a trial of the OX40 agonist ivuxolimab. The sequence was collected from an adult with an advanced solid tumor such as melanoma, head and neck, liver or kidney cancer. CDR3 loop: CASSPTGYGSPLHF. In nucleotides, the CDR3 is TGTGCCAGTAGCCCCACAGGGTACGGTTCACCCCTCCACTTT. Full variable domain (remainder filled in from reference TRBV19 and TRBJ1-6): DGGITQSPKYLFRKEGQNVTLSCEQNLNHDAMYWYRQDPGQGLRLIYYSQIVNDFQKGDIAEGYSVSREKKESFPLTVTSAQKNPTAFYLCASSPTGYGSPLHFGNGTRLTVT.